What follows describes a single TCR beta chain. Its antigen is unknown. The record originates from a study of blood T cells in healthy people across ages. Study-wide results and limits: Diversity figures based on one million T cells were deemed too low.

With a J-beta primer mix and a sample-barcoded 5' primer, a second PCR ran roughly 6 to 11 cycles. Sequencing yielded, for each sample, at least 2.5 million paired-end reads carrying CDR3. MiXCR, run by TCRdb on the 5' RACE reads, gives a single entry per CDR3 protein. The sample contains roughly 1,800,000 distinct CDR3 sequences, just under 50% of which appear only once. V was trimmed by 4 bases and J by 0 bases, leaving 7 bases between them. This CDR3 has 14 amino acids. Every donor contributed roughly 10 milliliters of peripheral blood by blood draw. The chain joins TRBV12-3 or TRBV12-4 to TRBJ1-5; D not resolved. This clonotype was sampled from a woman between 40 and 55 years old in good health. The sequenced sample was blood. The CDR3 sequence: CASSSYYSNQPQHF. CDR3 nucleotides: TGTGCCAGCAGTTCGTACTATAGCAATCAGCCCCAGCATTTT.